Described below is a single T cell receptor beta chain sequence and its context. The record originates from a study of glioma-infiltrating T cells. Germline assignment: CDR1 ENHRY and CDR2 SYGVKD. Trimming took 6 bases from V and 4 from J, leaving 19 bases between them. The CDR3 is 15 amino acids. The iRepertoire nested amplicon-rescue multiplex PCR amplified TCR alpha and beta CDR3s from RNA. MiXCR, applied by TCRdb to the multiplex PCR reads, yields one record per CDR3 protein. The sample has more than 300,000 distinct CDR3 sequences, roughly 41% seen once. This chain links TRBV10-3 with TRBJ2-7; D may be TRBD2 (6 bases). Sequencing was carried out using glioma tissue, nonneoplastic brain tissue, or PBMCs (not recorded which). This receptor was obtained from a human donor with low-grade glioma or glioblastoma, undergoing nonglioma brain surgery, or in good health (not recorded which). The CDR3 DNA is TGTGCCATCAGCCCCCGGGACTCAATAACTTACGAGCAGTACTTC. This translates into CAISPRDSITYEQYF.